The 4 T cell receptor beta chains below come from one sample, sequenced in a study of blood T cell repertoires in COVID-19. Produced via immunoSEQ multiplex PCR; TCRdb's table is partial and in-frame only. The sample shows some 210,000 clones, approximately 75% of them seen only once. The sequenced sample consisted of PBMCs or T cells enriched from blood (not recorded which). The receptors stem from a man in his forties who had recovered from COVID-19.

This clone was counted a few times. The rearrangement uses TRBV6-5 and TRBJ2-1, with D possibly being TRBD1 (5 bases). The CDR3 runs 15 residues. V was trimmed by 7 bases and J by 0 bases, leaving 13 bases between them. Germline assignment: CDR1 MNHEY and CDR2 SVGAGI. The CDR3 coding sequence is TGTGCCAGCACCCCAGGGCCTAGCTCCTACAATGAGCAGTTCTTC. The encoded protein is CASTPGPSSYNEQFF.

V is TRBV10-1 and J is TRBJ2-3; 7 bases align to TRBD2. The CDR3 contains 15 residues. V gave up 4 bases and J gave up 1 base; unmatched junction bases: 5. Germline assignment: CDR1 WNHNN and CDR2 SYGVQD (reference sequence). The CDR3: CASSGLAGGTDTQYF. The CDR3 DNA follows: TGCGCCAGCAGTGGGCTGGCGGGGGGCACAGATACGCAGTATTTT.

This chain uses TRBV6-5 with TRBJ1-6, with D maybe TRBD1 (6 bases). Deletions cut 7 bases from V and 10 bases from J, with 20 bases between. From germline, CDR1 is MNHEY and CDR2 SVGAGI. The CDR3 extends over 15 amino acids. The CDR3 coding sequence is TGTGCCAGCATTCTATTCCAGGGGAGGGAATCACCCCTCCACTTT. Translated: CASILFQGRESPLHF.

The rearrangement joins TRBV29-1 to TRBJ2-3; no firm D call. The CDR3 runs 11 residues. With 5 bases removed from V and 2 bases from J, the gap between germline ends came to 5 bases. Germline V lookup: CDR1 SQVTM, CDR2 ANQGSEA. In DNA, the CDR3 is TGCAGCGTTCTCTTCACAGATACGCAGTATTTT. It translates to CSVLFTDTQYF.